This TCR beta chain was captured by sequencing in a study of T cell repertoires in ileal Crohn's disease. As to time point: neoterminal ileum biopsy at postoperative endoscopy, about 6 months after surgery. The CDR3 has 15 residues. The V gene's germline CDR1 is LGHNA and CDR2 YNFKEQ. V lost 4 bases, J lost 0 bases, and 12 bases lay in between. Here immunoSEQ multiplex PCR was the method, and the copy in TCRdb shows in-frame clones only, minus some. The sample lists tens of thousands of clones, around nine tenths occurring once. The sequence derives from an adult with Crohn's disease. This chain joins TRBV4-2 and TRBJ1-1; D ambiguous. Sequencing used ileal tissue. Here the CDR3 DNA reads TGTGCCAGCAGCCCCCCGACGGAGATGAACACTGAAGCTTTCTTT. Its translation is CASSPPTEMNTEAFF.